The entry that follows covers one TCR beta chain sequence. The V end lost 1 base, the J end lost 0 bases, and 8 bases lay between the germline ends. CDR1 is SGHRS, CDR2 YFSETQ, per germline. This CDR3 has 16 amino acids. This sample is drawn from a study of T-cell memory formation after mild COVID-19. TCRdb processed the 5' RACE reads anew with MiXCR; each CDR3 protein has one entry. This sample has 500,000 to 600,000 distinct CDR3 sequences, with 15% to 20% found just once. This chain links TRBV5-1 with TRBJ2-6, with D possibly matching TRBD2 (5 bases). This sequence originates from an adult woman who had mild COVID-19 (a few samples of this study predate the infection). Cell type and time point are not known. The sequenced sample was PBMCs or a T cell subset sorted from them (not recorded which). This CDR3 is CASSLTGSSGANVLTF. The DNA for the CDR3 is TGCGCCAGCAGCTTGACGGGGAGCTCTGGGGCCAACGTCCTGACTTTC.